This is a list of T cell receptor beta chains from one sample in a study of blood T cell repertoires in COVID-19. The table came from immunoSEQ multiplex PCR; TCRdb's copy has only in-frame clones and leaves some out. The data show roughly 290,000 clones, approximately 90% seen once. Source material: PBMCs or T cells enriched from blood (not recorded which). Source of these receptors: a woman aged 40 to 50 who had recovered from COVID-19. CDR3s include the opening cysteine and the closing phenylalanine or tryptophan. Each record gives: J gene, V gene, D gene, clone size, CDR3 DNA, CDR3 protein. A D gene is named only where the DNA matches it firmly. Clone size is given for some rows only: seen once, a few or many times, or a class if the clone is expanded.

>TRBJ2-7|TRBV2|TRBD1|few
TGTGCCAGCAGTGAACCCCTCGTCGGGACAGCAACCTACGAGCAGTACTTC
CASSEPLVGTATYEQYF
>TRBJ1-1|TRBV11-1|TRBD1|few
TGTGCCAGCAGCTTACTGACAGGGAAGGGCACTGAAGCTTTCTTT
CASSLLTGKGTEAFF
>TRBJ2-3|TRBV28|TRBD1|-
TGTGCCAGCAGTTTTCCCCGCCGGGACAGGGTTAATAATACGCAGTATTTT
CASSFPRRDRVNNTQYF
>TRBJ2-2|TRBV24-1|TRBD2|-
TGTGCCACCAGCCCGACAGGGCGACTAGCGGGAGGTCCTGGGGAGCTGTTTTTT
CATSPTGRLAGGPGELFF
>TRBJ1-5|TRBV7-2|-|-
TGTGCCAGCAGCTTAGCGGGCTTCAATCAGCCCCAGCATTTT
CASSLAGFNQPQHF
>TRBJ1-6|TRBV18|TRBD1|-
TGTGCCAGCTCACCACGGGACAGGCCTGATTCACCCCTCCACTTT
CASSPRDRPDSPLHF
>TRBJ1-2|TRBV7-9|-|-
TGTGCCAGCAGCGCCCGGGCGGGGCATGGCTACACCTTC
CASSARAGHGYTF
>TRBJ2-1|TRBV4-3|-|many
TGCGCCAGCAGCCAAGATCCGGGCGGGGCCTACAATGAGCAGTTCTTC
CASSQDPGGAYNEQFF
>TRBJ2-3|TRBV5-1|-|-
TGCGCCAGTTACAGGGATAGCACAGATACGCAGTATTTT
CASYRDSTDTQYF
>TRBJ1-1|TRBV7-2|-|-
TGTGCCAGCAGCTTAGCAGGGGGTAACACTGAAGCTTTCTTT
CASSLAGGNTEAFF
>TRBJ1-1|TRBV28|-|-
TGTGCCAGCAGGGCCCCCACAGGGTCGAACACTGAAGCTTTCTTT
CASRAPTGSNTEAFF
>TRBJ2-1|TRBV7-2|-|few
TGTGCCAGCAGCTCCCAGTGGGGCCTGAGCGATGAGCAGTTCTTC
CASSSQWGLSDEQFF
>TRBJ1-1|TRBV5-6|-|-
TGTGCCAGCAGCCGTCCGGGGTCAGTTGAAGCTTTCTTT
CASSRPGSVEAFF
>TRBJ1-6|TRBV27|TRBD1|-
TGTGCCAGCAGTTCGGACAGGGGGTCCCATAATTCACCCCTCCACTTT
CASSSDRGSHNSPLHF
>TRBJ2-7|TRBV10-3|TRBD1|-
TGTGCCATCAGTGAGGGGTCCGGGACAGCCTCCTACGAGCAGTACTTC
CAISEGSGTASYEQYF
>TRBJ1-1|TRBV19|-|-
TGTGCCAGTAGTTCCGCTACAGGGCCACCTGAAGCTTTCTTT
CASSSATGPPEAFF
>TRBJ1-4|TRBV5-1|-|once
TGCGCCAGCAGCTTGGGACAGGCGACTGAAAAACTGTTTTTT
CASSLGQATEKLFF
>TRBJ2-5|TRBV24-1|TRBD1|once
TGTGCCACCAGTGGGACAGGGGGACGAGGGATACAAGAGACCCAGTACTTC
CATSGTGGRGIQETQYF